The present T cell receptor (beta chain) was sequenced within a study of blood T cell repertoires in COVID-19. Study background: Some COVID-19 samples were acute and others convalescent; all came from the United States, Italy and Spain.

CDR3 length: 16 residues. CDR1 is SGHTA and CDR2 is FQGNSA in the germline V gene. This clone was detected only once. Sequence at one end of the junction differs from germline and may be a read error. Per the authors' pipeline: Amplification with reference gene primers provided the estimates of nucleated cell counts. The repertoire was sequenced with immunoSEQ multiplex PCR; TCRdb's copy has only in-frame clones and lacks some. That table gives V, J and clone size, and the DNA gave D and trimming. The sample has approximately 71,000 clones; about 88% are singletons. V usage is TRBV7-2 and J usage is TRBJ2-1; 9 nucleotides align to TRBD2. The origin of this receptor is a human donor in a cohort sampled during active COVID-19. Sequencing was carried out using peripheral blood. Here the CDR3 reads CASSLAGRQTYNEQFF. The CDR3 bases are TGTGCCAGCAGCCTAGCGGGGCGGCAGACCTACAATGAGCAGTTCTTC.